The 3 T cell receptor beta chains listed next were all sequenced from one sample in a study of tumor and adjacent non-tumor tissue in lung cancer. Three rounds of nested PCR, following a modified ARM-PCR protocol, produced the TCRbeta library. From the multiplex PCR reads, TCRdb called clonotypes with MiXCR, one entry per CDR3 protein. The table lists 50,000 to 70,000 distinct CDR3 sequences, 61% of them singletons. No cell sorting was done before RNA was extracted from the tissue. More than 3 cm separated this lung sample from the edge of the tumor. The sequencing input was distant non-tumor lung tissue. The receptors come from a man between 65 and 80 years old with non-small cell lung cancer.

The chain employs TRBV5-4 and TRBJ2-3; D may be TRBD2 (5 bases). The CDR3 totals 14 residues. The germline V gene encodes CDR1 SGHNT and CDR2 YYREEE (reference sequence). Deletions cut 1 base from V and 6 bases from J, with 12 bases between. In DNA form, the CDR3 reads TGTGCCAGCAGCTTGACGGACCGGGATGATACGCAGTATTTT. Encoded protein: CASSLTDRDDTQYF.

In regard to this clonotype: This may arise from a read error, as a much more abundant clone is one base away. V gene TRBV10-3 combines with J gene TRBJ2-6, with 10 bases matching TRBD2. The V gene's germline CDR1 is ENHRY and CDR2 SYGVKD. This CDR3 spans 15 amino acids. The CDR3 protein is CTISSGGPGANVLTF. The CDR3 coding sequence is TGTACCATCAGTAGCGGGGGGCCCGGGGCCAACGTCCTGACTTTC.

On this clonotype: The junction shows a germline mismatch at one end, possibly a read error. V and J are TRBV11-2 and TRBJ2-1, with D unresolved. Germline V CDR1 and CDR2: SGHAT, FQNNGV. This CDR3 is built from 14 residues. The CDR3 sequence: CASSLVGGGYEQLF. The CDR3 region has the DNA TGTGCCAGCAGCTTAGTTGGCGGTGGGTATGAGCAGCTTTTC.